Each of the 15 T cell receptor beta chains below was sequenced from the same sample in a study of blood T cell repertoires in COVID-19. Measured with immunoSEQ multiplex PCR; TCRdb has only the in-frame clones, and not every one. The table includes about 82,000 clones, about 80% detected once. Sequencing used peripheral blood. The receptors were sampled from a middle-aged woman with active or convalescent COVID-19.

V and J are TRBV27 and TRBJ2-2, with 9 bases aligning to TRBD2. The CDR3 is 16 residues long. In germline, CDR1 is MNHEY, CDR2 SMNVEV (reference sequence). J was trimmed by 6 bases and V by 0 bases; bases with no gene match: 5. DNA of the CDR3: TGTGCCAGCAGTTTATCCGGGGGACTAGCACCCGGGGAGCTGTTTTTT. Translating gives CASSLSGGLAPGELFF.

The chain combines TRBV6-2 or TRBV6-3 with TRBJ2-1, with 12 bases identical to TRBD2. V lost 5 bases and J lost 4; bases outside the gene matches: 3. There are 15 residues in the CDR3. Per the germline V gene, CDR1 is MNHEY and CDR2 is SVGEGT. CDR3 in DNA: TGTGCCAGCAGTATACTAGCGGGAGGTTACAATGAGCAGTTCTTC. Translating it yields CASSILAGGYNEQFF.

V is TRBV28 and J is TRBJ2-7; maybe TRBD1 (6 bases). Germline loops: CDR1 MDHEN, CDR2 SYDVKM. This CDR3 has 17 amino acids. V gave up 5 bases and J gave up 2 bases, with 22 bases separating them. This chain's CDR3 is CASSQTLGQFSTYEQYF. The CDR3 nucleotides are TGTGCCAGCAGTCAGACCCTCGGACAGTTCTCAACCTACGAGCAGTACTTC.

The chain couples TRBV12-3 or TRBV12-4 to TRBJ1-5, with D maybe TRBD1 (6 bases). V was clipped by 3 bases and J by 11 bases, with 11 bases between them. This CDR3 is built from 12 residues. CDR3 protein: CASSFGGRTQHF. As DNA, the CDR3 is TGTGCCAGCAGTTTTGGGGGCCGTACCCAGCATTTT.

The gene calls are TRBV18 and TRBJ2-1; D is unresolved. CDR3 length equals 13 residues. Germline values: CDR1 KGHSH, CDR2 LQKENI. V was pared by 0 bases and J by 6 bases, with 6 bases between. The CDR3: CASSPPSRNEQFF. The CDR3 region has the DNA TGTGCCAGCTCACCACCGTCCCGCAATGAGCAGTTCTTC.

The chain has TRBV24-1 and TRBJ2-5; 10 nucleotides align to TRBD2. The CDR3 length is 16 residues. In germline, CDR1 is KGHDR, CDR2 SFDVKD. J gave up 4 bases and V 0 bases, and 4 bases lay outside the gene matches. In DNA form, the CDR3 reads TGTGCCACCAGTGATTTGTCTAGCGGGAGAGTAGAGACCCAGTACTTC. It translates to CATSDLSSGRVETQYF.

The gene calls are TRBV6-5 and TRBJ1-5; 10 bases are shared with TRBD1. Trimming cost V 6 bases and J 6 bases; bases outside gene matches: 8. Germline-derived CDR1 and CDR2 are MNHEY and SVGAGI. This CDR3 contains 15 residues. The CDR3 DNA is TGTGCCAGCAGCCCCCGGGACAGGGGCAGTCAGCCCCAGCATTTT. Translating gives CASSPRDRGSQPQHF.

CDR3 loop: CASSYGSLRGVQETQYF. In DNA form, the CDR3 reads TGTGCCAGCAGTTACGGGTCTCTGCGGGGGGTACAAGAGACCCAGTACTTC. The chain is built from TRBV6-2 or TRBV6-3 and TRBJ2-5; 8 bases align to TRBD2. The CDR3 runs 17 residues. V was clipped by 2 bases and J by 2 bases; unmatched bases: 10. Germline V gives CDR1 MNHEY, CDR2 SVGEGT.

The chain employs TRBV7-3 and TRBJ2-1; 13 nucleotides agree with TRBD2. J lost 8 bases, V lost 5 bases, and 6 bases had no gene match. CDR3 length: 15 residues. The germline gives CDR1 SGHTA, CDR2 FQGTGA. The CDR3 nucleotides read TGTGCCAGCAGCCCCGGACTAGCGGGAGTGGATGAGCAGTTCTTC. As protein: CASSPGLAGVDEQFF.

This rearrangement joins TRBV7-9 to TRBJ1-4; 9 nucleotides agree with TRBD1. The CDR3 is made up of 15 amino acids. The germline gives CDR1 SEHNR, CDR2 FQNEAQ (reference sequence). Trimming at V came to 5 bases and at J to 3 bases, leaving 4 bases not matched to a gene. CDR3 amino acids: CASSPRQGANEKLFF. Written as DNA, the CDR3 is TGTGCCAGCAGCCCCCGACAGGGGGCTAATGAAAAACTGTTTTTT.

The chain combines TRBV4-3 with TRBJ2-7, with 8 bases fitting TRBD1. The CDR3 length is 14 residues. Germline V gene lookup returns CDR1 LGHNA and CDR2 YSLEER. V dropped 0 bases and J dropped 3; count of bases not matched to a gene: 1. CDR3 DNA sequence: TGCGCCAGCAGCCAAGAACAGGGGGTCTACGAGCAGTACTTC. Its translation: CASSQEQGVYEQYF.

The chain recombines TRBV5-6 with TRBJ1-3, with D uncertain. Trimming shortened V by 0 bases and J by 7 bases, and 14 bases separated the two germline ends. The CDR3 contains 15 residues. CDR1 is SGHDT, CDR2 YYEEEE, per germline. In nucleotides, the CDR3 is TGTGCCAGCAGCTTGGCCTTGAGAGGGAGGAACACCATATATTTT. This translates into CASSLALRGRNTIYF.

This clone is categorized as medium-sized. The CDR3 DNA reads TGTGCCAGCAGCCTTTATCTGAGGGCCTTTCGAATCGGGGAGCTGTTTTTT. Protein: CASSLYLRAFRIGELFF. The rearrangement links TRBV13 to TRBJ2-2; D is perhaps TRBD2 (5 bases). The ends were cut back, 5 bases at V and 7 bases at J, with 23 bases in the middle. Germline CDR1 reads PRHDT; CDR2 reads FYEKMQ (reference sequence). This CDR3 spans 17 amino acids. The variable domain in full, completed from reference TRBV13 and TRBJ2-2, reads AAGVIQSPRHLIKEKRETATLKCYPIPRHDTVYWYQQGPGQDPQFLISFYEKMQSDKGSIPDRFSAQQFSDYHSELNMSSLELGDSALYFCASSLYLRAFRIGELFFGEGSRLTVL.

The rearrangement joins TRBV19 to TRBJ1-5, with 8 bases matching TRBD1. This CDR3 has 13 amino acids. CDR1 and CDR2 (germline): LNHDA, SQIVND (reference sequence). The J segment lost 7 bases and the V segment lost 8 bases, leaving 7 bases of the junction unmatched. Written as DNA, the CDR3 is TGTGCCAGTCGGGACAGGTGGGACCAGCCCCAGCATTTT. It is translated as CASRDRWDQPQHF.

The V gene is TRBV6-6, the J gene TRBJ2-1; possible D gene TRBD2, 7 bases. CDR1 is MNHNY and CDR2 is SVGAGI in the germline V gene (reference sequence). CDR3 length: 16 amino acids. Trimming removed 8 bases at V and 8 bases at J, with 25 bases between. The CDR3 DNA follows: TGTGCCAGCGTAACGCCCAAGGGGGGGGCTCTGGATGAGCAGTTCTTC. Translating gives CASVTPKGGALDEQFF.